This note documents a single T cell receptor (beta chain) sequence. The data were obtained in a study of blood T cell repertoires in COVID-19. Looking at the study overall: Samples came from the United States, Italy and Spain, spanning acute and convalescent COVID-19. T cells, B-cell-depleted T cells, or PBMCs provided the cDNA or gDNA that served as material.

The data were produced by immunoSEQ multiplex PCR, yet TCRdb's version contains in-frame clones alone and is incomplete. The sample contains about 80,000 clones, 75% to 85% of which appear only once. Trimming left V 6 bases short and J 3 bases short, with 12 bases between. CDR1 and CDR2 (germline): LNHDA, SQIVND (reference sequence). There are 13 residues in the CDR3. This sequence was found in a human donor in a cohort sampled during active COVID-19. The chain combines TRBV19 with TRBJ2-7, with D perhaps matching TRBD2 (5 bases). Material for sequencing was peripheral blood. The CDR3 DNA is TGTGCCAGTAGCTCCGGGGTCCACTACGAGCAGTACTTC. Translating gives CASSSGVHYEQYF.